One and the same sample provided the 16 T cell receptor beta chains below, sequenced in a study of T cell repertoires in cytomegalovirus infection. TCRdb re-derived calls from the reads in MiXCR, one entry per CDR3 protein. The table records about 27,000 distinct CDR3 sequences, under 20% of them present only once. Their antigens remain unidentified. The material sequenced was CD8+ T cells from cultured PBMCs, taken from culture after CMV antigen stimulation. These receptors were taken from a human donor in good health (CMV status not recorded). Some clones in this sample may be carry-over from other donors' samples.

The chain is built from TRBV7-9 and TRBJ1-1; TRBD1 aligns across 11 bases. With V trimmed by 5 bases and J by 5 bases, 7 bases remained unmatched. The CDR3 has 15 residues. The germline V gene has CDR1 SEHNR and CDR2 FQNEAQ (reference sequence). The CDR3 region is CASSPRTGGATEAFF. In nucleotides, the CDR3 is TGTGCCAGCAGCCCGAGGACAGGGGGCGCAACTGAAGCTTTCTTT.

There are many counts of this clonotype. The chain uses TRBV7-2 and TRBJ1-2, with D perhaps matching TRBD1 (5 bases). In germline, CDR1 is SGHTA, CDR2 FQGNSA. Trimming stripped 2 bases from V and 4 bases from J, with 14 bases between. The CDR3 is made up of 15 amino acids. CDR3 loop: CASSLTTVESYGYTF. The DNA for the CDR3 is TGTGCCAGCAGCTTAACGACAGTGGAGAGCTATGGCTACACCTTC.

The chain has TRBV28 and TRBJ2-7; D might be TRBD1 or TRBD2, each matching 5 bases. Germline V lookup: CDR1 MDHEN, CDR2 SYDVKM. The CDR3 is made up of 16 amino acids. V lost 5 bases and J lost 3, with 20 bases in between. CDR3 sequence: CASSRAVGARGYEQYF. CDR3 nucleotide sequence: TGTGCCAGCAGTAGGGCCGTTGGGGCGAGGGGCTACGAGCAGTACTTC.

The sample holds many counts of this clonotype. The chain links TRBV7-2 to TRBJ2-7, with 8 bases matching TRBD2. J lost 0 bases, V lost 1 base, and 5 bases had no gene match. The CDR3 has 16 amino acids. Per germline, CDR1 SGHTA and CDR2 FQGNSA. CDR3 region: CASSLGGGRSSYEQYF. The CDR3 region has the DNA TGTGCCAGCAGCTTAGGGGGCGGGAGGAGCTCCTACGAGCAGTACTTC.

This chain joins TRBV6-2 or TRBV6-3 and TRBJ2-1; 10 bases fit TRBD2. The germline V gene encodes CDR1 MNHEY and CDR2 SVGEGT. V shed 0 bases and J 9 bases; nucleotides not matched to a gene: 11. The CDR3 covers 17 residues. The CDR3 sequence: CASSYSDSGGPHSEQFF. CDR3 in DNA: TGTGCCAGCAGTTACTCCGATAGCGGGGGGCCCCACAGTGAGCAGTTCTTC.

The rearrangement links TRBV19 to TRBJ2-1; 9 nucleotides match TRBD2. After removal of 1 base from V and 7 bases from J, the junction contained 5 bases not matched to a gene. Germline V CDR1 and CDR2: LNHDA, SQIVND (reference sequence). CDR3 length: 15 amino acids. The CDR3 coding sequence is TGTGCCAGTAGTATAGGTCCAGCGGGGGGAAATGAGCAGTTCTTC. Its translation is CASSIGPAGGNEQFF.

The chain employs TRBV11-2 and TRBJ1-1, with D possibly TRBD1 on 6 matching bases. In germline, CDR1 is SGHAT, CDR2 FQNNGV. Trimming stripped 5 bases from V and 5 bases from J, with 15 bases between. The CDR3 consists of 14 residues. CDR3 residues: CASSPWGGGTEAFF. CDR3 in DNA: TGTGCCAGCAGCCCGTGGGGGGGCGGAACTGAAGCTTTCTTT.

This clonotype showed up just a few times. DNA for the CDR3: TGTGCCAGCAGCCCAGGGGGGACAGGGGGCAGGGATGAGCAGTTCTTC. It yields the protein CASSPGGTGGRDEQFF. The V gene is TRBV7-2, the J gene TRBJ2-1, with 12 positions matching TRBD1. CDR1 and CDR2 (germline): SGHTA, FQGNSA. The CDR3 is 16 residues long. The J segment lost 8 bases and the V segment lost 5 bases, leaving 10 bases of the junction unmatched.

This clonotype was picked up a small number of times. The V call is TRBV28, the J call TRBJ2-1; TRBD1 is a possible D gene (5 bases). With 1 base removed from V and 3 bases from J, the gap between germline ends came to 10 bases. The CDR3 consists of 15 residues. Germline lookup yields CDR1 MDHEN and CDR2 SYDVKM. The chain's CDR3 is CASSLFQQGYNEQFF. In nucleotides, the CDR3 is TGTGCCAGCAGTTTATTCCAGCAGGGCTACAATGAGCAGTTCTTC.

This chain links TRBV13 with TRBJ2-1; a possible D gene is TRBD2 (5 bases). Trimming left V 2 bases short and J 8 bases short, with 13 bases between. Per germline, CDR1 PRHDT and CDR2 FYEKMQ (reference sequence). This CDR3 has 14 residues. CDR3 sequence reads: CASSLRHEGHEQFF. The CDR3 nucleotides are TGTGCCAGCAGCTTAAGACATGAGGGCCATGAGCAGTTCTTC.

At least ten counts were recorded for this clonotype. This sequence joins TRBV7-2 and TRBJ2-7; maybe TRBD1 (6 bases). V lost 10 bases, J lost 3 bases, and 10 bases lay in between. This CDR3 region has 11 residues. Germline-derived CDR1 and CDR2 are SGHTA and FQGNSA. CDR3 DNA: TGTGCCACGGGACAAAACTACGAGCAGTACTTC. Encoded protein: CATGQNYEQYF.

The chain links TRBV20-1 to TRBJ2-1; unclear D gene. The germline gives CDR1 DFQATT, CDR2 SNEGSKA (reference sequence). V lost 5 bases to trimming and J lost 6 bases, with 11 bases between them. The CDR3 consists of 12 residues. CDR3 loop: CSALKWGNEQFF. The CDR3 DNA sequence: TGCAGTGCTCTGAAATGGGGCAATGAGCAGTTCTTC.

This clonotype was counted a few times. The J gene is TRBJ2-2, the V gene TRBV7-8; maybe TRBD2 (5 bases). The germline gives CDR1 SGHVS, CDR2 FQNEAQ. V shed 2 bases and J shed 4 bases, with 17 bases lying between them. The CDR3 is 17 residues long. The CDR3: CASSLSASSGITGELFF. CDR3 DNA: TGTGCCAGCAGCTTAAGCGCTAGCAGTGGAATCACCGGGGAGCTGTTTTTT.

The CDR3 loop is CASSSAQRGGTEAFF. Written as DNA, the CDR3 is TGTGCCAGCAGCTCCGCTCAGCGGGGAGGCACTGAAGCTTTCTTT. This sequence joins TRBV7-9 and TRBJ1-1; D is uncertain. V was pared by 4 bases and J by 4 bases, with 16 bases between. This CDR3 has 15 amino acids. In germline, CDR1 is SEHNR, CDR2 FQNEAQ (reference sequence).

This clonotype was detected a few times. The rearrangement links TRBV7-8 to TRBJ1-1, with 8 bases aligning to TRBD1. The V segment lost 1 base and the J segment 5 bases; nucleotides outside the gene matches: 6. The CDR3 spans 15 residues. Germline loops: CDR1 SGHVS, CDR2 FQNEAQ. The CDR3: CASSLGRGRVTEAFF. The CDR3 coding sequence is TGTGCCAGCAGCTTAGGCAGGGGGCGCGTTACTGAAGCTTTCTTT.

The CDR3 loop is CASSSDRPKNTEAFF. Here the CDR3 DNA reads TGTGCCAGCAGCTCCGACAGGCCCAAAAACACTGAAGCTTTCTTT. The V and J genes are TRBV2 and TRBJ1-1; D possibly corresponds to TRBD1 (6 bases). Germline-derived CDR1 and CDR2 are SNHLY and FYNNEI. The CDR3 consists of 15 residues. Trimming left V 6 bases short and J 2 bases short, with 16 bases between.